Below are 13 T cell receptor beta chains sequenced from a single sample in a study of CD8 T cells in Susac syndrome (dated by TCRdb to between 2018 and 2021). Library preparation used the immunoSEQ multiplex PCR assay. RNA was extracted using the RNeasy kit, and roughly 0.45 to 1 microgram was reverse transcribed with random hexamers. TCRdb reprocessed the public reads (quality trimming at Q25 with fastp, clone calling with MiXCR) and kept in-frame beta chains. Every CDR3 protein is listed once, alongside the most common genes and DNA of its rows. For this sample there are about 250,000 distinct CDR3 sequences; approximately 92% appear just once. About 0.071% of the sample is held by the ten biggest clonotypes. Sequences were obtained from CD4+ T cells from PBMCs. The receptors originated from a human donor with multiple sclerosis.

The CDR3 DNA reads as TGTGCCAGCATTGCGGGCAGCTGGGAGACCCAGTACTTC. Translated: CASIAGSWETQYF. V gene TRBV3-1 combines with J gene TRBJ2-5, with D perhaps matching TRBD2 (5 bases). The CDR3 spans 13 residues. Trimming removed 7 bases at V and 5 bases at J, with 14 bases between. Germline CDR1 reads LGHDT; CDR2 reads YNNKEL (reference sequence).

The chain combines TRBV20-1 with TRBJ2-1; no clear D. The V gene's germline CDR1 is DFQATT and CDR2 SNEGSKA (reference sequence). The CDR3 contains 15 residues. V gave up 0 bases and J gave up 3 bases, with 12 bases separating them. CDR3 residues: CSARDRPNRYNEQFF. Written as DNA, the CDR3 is TGCAGTGCTAGAGATCGTCCCAACCGCTACAATGAGCAGTTCTTC.

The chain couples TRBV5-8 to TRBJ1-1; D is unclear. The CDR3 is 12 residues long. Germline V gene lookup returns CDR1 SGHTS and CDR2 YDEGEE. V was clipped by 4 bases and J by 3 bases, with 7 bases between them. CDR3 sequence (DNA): TGTGCCAGCAGCCGACGGGACACTGAAGCTTTCTTT. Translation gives CASSRRDTEAFF.

The CDR3 spells CSASGVRDYGYTF. The CDR3 DNA reads TGCAGTGCTAGTGGCGTCAGGGACTATGGCTACACCTTC. The V and J genes are TRBV20-1 and TRBJ1-2; perhaps TRBD1 as D (5 bases). From germline, CDR1 is DFQATT and CDR2 SNEGSKA (reference sequence). V was cut by 3 bases and J by 3 bases, with 11 bases left in between. CDR3 length equals 13 residues.

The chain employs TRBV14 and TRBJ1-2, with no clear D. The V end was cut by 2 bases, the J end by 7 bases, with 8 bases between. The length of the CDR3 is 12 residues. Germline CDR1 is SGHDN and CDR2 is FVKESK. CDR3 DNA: TGTGCCAGCAGCCAAAGGCAAGCTGGCTACACCTTC. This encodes CASSQRQAGYTF. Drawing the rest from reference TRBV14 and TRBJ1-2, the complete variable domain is EAGVTQFPSHSVIEKGQTVTLRCDPISGHDNLYWYRRVMGKEIKFLLHFVKESKQDESGMPNNRFLAERTGGTYSTLKVQPAELEDSGVYFCASSQRQAGYTFGSGTRLTVV.

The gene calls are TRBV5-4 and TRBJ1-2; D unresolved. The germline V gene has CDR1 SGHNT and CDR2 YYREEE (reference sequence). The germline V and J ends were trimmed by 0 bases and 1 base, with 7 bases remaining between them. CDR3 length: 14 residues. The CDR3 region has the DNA TGTGCCAGCAGCTTGGCCGGGATTAACTATGGCTACACCTTC. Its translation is CASSLAGINYGYTF.

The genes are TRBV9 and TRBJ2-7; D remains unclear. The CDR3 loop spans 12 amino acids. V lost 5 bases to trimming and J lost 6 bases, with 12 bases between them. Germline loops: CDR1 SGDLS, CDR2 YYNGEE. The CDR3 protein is CASSADQAEQYF. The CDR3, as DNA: TGTGCCAGCAGTGCGGACCAGGCCGAGCAGTACTTC.

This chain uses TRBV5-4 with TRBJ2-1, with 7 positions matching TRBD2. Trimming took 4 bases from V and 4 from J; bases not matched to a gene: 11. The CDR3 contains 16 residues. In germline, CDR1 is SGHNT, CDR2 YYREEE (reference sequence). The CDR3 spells CASSTTGGRPYNEQFF. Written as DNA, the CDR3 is TGTGCCAGCAGCACCACGGGAGGAAGACCGTACAATGAGCAGTTCTTC.

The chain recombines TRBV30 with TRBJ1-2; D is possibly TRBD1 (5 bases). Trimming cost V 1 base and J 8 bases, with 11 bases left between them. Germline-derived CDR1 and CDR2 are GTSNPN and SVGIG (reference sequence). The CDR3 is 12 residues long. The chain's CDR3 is CAWSGSGYGYTF. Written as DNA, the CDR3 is TGTGCCTGGAGTGGGTCAGGGTACGGCTACACCTTC. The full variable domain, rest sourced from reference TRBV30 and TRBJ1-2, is SQTIHQWPATLVQPVGSPLSLECTVEGTSNPNLYWYRQAAGRGLQLLFYSVGIGQISSEVPQNLSASRPQDRQFILSSKKLLLSDSGFYLCAWSGSGYGYTFGSGTRLTVV.

The CDR3 region is CASSYTSGGNEQFF. The CDR3 region has the DNA TGCGCCAGCAGCTACACTAGCGGGGGGAATGAGCAGTTCTTC. The genes are TRBV5-1 and TRBJ2-1, with 12 bases identical to TRBD2. CDR3 length: 14 amino acids. With 3 bases clipped from V and 7 bases from J, the junction kept 2 bases outside the gene matches. CDR1 SGHRS and CDR2 YFSETQ come from the germline V gene.

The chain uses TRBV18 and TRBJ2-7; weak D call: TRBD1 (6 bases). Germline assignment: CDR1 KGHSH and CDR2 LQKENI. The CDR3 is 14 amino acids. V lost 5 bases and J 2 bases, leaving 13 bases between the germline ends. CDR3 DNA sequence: TGTGCCAGCTCAAAGGACAGAGGCACCTACGAGCAGTACTTC. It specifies CASSKDRGTYEQYF.

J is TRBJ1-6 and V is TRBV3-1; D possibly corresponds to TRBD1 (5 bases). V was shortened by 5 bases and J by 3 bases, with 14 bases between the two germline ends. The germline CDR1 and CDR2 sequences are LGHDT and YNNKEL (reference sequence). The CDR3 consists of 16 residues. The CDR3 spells CASSFGRGYYNSPLHF. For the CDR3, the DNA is TGTGCCAGCAGCTTCGGAAGGGGTTACTATAATTCACCCCTCCACTTT.

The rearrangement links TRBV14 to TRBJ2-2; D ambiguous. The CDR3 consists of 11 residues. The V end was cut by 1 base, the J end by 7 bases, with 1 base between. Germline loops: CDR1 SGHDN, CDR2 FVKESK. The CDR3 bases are TGTGCCAGCAGCCAAGTCGGGGAGCTGTTTTTT. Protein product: CASSQVGELFF.